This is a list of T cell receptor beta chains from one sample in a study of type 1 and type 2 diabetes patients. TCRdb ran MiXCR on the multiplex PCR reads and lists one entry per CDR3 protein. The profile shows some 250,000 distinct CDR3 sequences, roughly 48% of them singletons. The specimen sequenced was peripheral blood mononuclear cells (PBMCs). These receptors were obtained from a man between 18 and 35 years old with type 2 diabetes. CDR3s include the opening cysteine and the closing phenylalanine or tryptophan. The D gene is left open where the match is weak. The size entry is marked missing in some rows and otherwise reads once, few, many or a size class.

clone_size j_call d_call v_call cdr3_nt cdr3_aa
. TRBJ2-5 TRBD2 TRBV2 TGTGCCAGCAGTGACTCTCGGCGGGGGGAGACCCAGTACTTC CASSDSRRGETQYF
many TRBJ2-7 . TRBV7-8 TGTGCCAGCAGCCCCGGGACGAAGGACGAGCAGTACTTC CASSPGTKDEQYF
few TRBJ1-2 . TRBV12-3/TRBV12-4 TGTGCCAGCAGTCTCAACAGGGTGTATGGCTACACCTTC CASSLNRVYGYTF
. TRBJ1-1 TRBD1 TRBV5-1 TGCGCCAGCAGCTTGAGCGGGACAGCCGTTTATGAAGCTTTCTTT CASSLSGTAVYEAFF
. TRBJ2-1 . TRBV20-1 TGCAGTGCTAGAGACACCTTCGACCATGAGCAGTTCTTC CSARDTFDHEQFF
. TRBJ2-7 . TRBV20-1 TGCAGTGCTAGAGGGCCGGGTCGGGGCTCCTACGAGCAGTACTTC CSARGPGRGSYEQYF
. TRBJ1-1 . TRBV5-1 TGCGCCAGCAGCTTGGTCGGGGGTCCGAGCACTGAAGCTTTCTTT CASSLVGGPSTEAFF
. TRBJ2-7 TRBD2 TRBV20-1 TGCAGTGCTAGACTAGCGGGGCTGGGGGAGCAGTACTTC CSARLAGLGEQYF
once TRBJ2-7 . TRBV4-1 TGCGCCAGCAGCCAAGATCCTAACGAGCGGTACTTC CASSQDPNERYF
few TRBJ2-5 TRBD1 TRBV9 TGTGCCAGCAGCGTAGGACAGGGAGCAGAGACCCAGTACTTC CASSVGQGAETQYF
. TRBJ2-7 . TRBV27 TGTGCCAGCAGTTGGGTTCAGGTAACATCCGAGCAGTACTTC CASSWVQVTSEQYF
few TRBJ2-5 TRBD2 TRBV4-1 TGCGCCAGCAGCCAAACGGGTCTAGCGGGAGAGACCCAGTACTTC CASSQTGLAGETQYF
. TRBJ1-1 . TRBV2 TGTGCCAGCAGTTACGGAGAACAGCTGAAGACTTTCTTT CASSYGEQLKTFF
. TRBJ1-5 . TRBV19 TGTGCCAGTAGCCGAGACAGAAATCAGCCCCAGCATTTT CASSRDRNQPQHF
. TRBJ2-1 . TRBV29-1 TGCAGCTTTGGGGGCCGGGGCTCCTACAATGAGCAGTTCTTC CSFGGRGSYNEQFF
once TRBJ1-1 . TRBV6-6 TGTGCCAGCAGTGAAGTGGATATTGGCGCTGAAGCTTTCTTT CASSEVDIGAEAFF
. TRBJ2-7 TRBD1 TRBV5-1 TGCGCCAGCAGCTTGGCAGGGGGCGAGCAGTACTTC CASSLAGGEQYF
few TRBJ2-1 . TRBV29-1 TGCAGCGTTGATAACTCGCGGCGCTACAATGAGCAGTTCTTC CSVDNSRRYNEQFF
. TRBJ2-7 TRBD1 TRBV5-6 TGTGCCAGCAGCCCGGGGACAGCCCACCACGAGCAGTACTTC CASSPGTAHHEQYF
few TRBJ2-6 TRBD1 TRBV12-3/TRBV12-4 TGTGCCAGCAGTTTACCCCCCGGGACAGGGACCTCTGGGGCCAACGTCCTGACTTTC CASSLPPGTGTSGANVLTF
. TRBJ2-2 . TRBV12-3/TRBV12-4 TGTGCCAGCAGTTTATCTGGGGTCGACACCGGGGAGCTGTTTTTT CASSLSGVDTGELFF
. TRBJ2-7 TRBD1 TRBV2 TGTGCCAGCAGTGGGGACAGTGTCGAGCAGTACTTC CASSGDSVEQYF
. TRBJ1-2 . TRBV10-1 TGCGCCAGCGCGGAGGGCACTAACTATGGCTACACCTTC CASAEGTNYGYTF
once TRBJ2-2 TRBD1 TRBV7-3 TGTGCCAGCAGACCGACAGGGGCAGCCACCGGGGAGCTGTTTTTT CASRPTGAATGELFF
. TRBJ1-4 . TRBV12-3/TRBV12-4 TGTGCCAGCAGTTATGGGGAGGAAAAACTGTTTTTT CASSYGEEKLFF
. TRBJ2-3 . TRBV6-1 TGTGCCAGCAGTGTACTAGTGATGGGGGATACGCAGTATTTT CASSVLVMGDTQYF
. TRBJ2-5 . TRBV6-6 TGTGCCAGCAGTTACGTAGGGGCGGTATGGGAGACCCAGTACTTC CASSYVGAVWETQYF
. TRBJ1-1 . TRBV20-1 TGCAGTGCTAGAGACGGGCGAATGAACACTGAAGCTTTCTTT CSARDGRMNTEAFF
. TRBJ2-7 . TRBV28 TGTGCCAGCAGTTTAAACGAAGAACAGGGCGACGAGCAGTACTTC CASSLNEEQGDEQYF
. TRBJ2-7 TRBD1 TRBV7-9 TGTGCCAGCAGCGGCTCAGGGACAGTCTACGAGCAGTACTTC CASSGSGTVYEQYF
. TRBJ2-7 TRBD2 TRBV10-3 TGTGCCACCAGTGACCCTACCTCCGGGACTAGCAGTTACGAGCAGTACTTC CATSDPTSGTSSYEQYF
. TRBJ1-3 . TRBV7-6 TGTGCCAGCAGCTTAGTTCGCCCAGACTCTGGAAACACCATATATTTT CASSLVRPDSGNTIYF
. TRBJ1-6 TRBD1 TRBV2 TGTGCCAGCAGTGTGGGACAGGGAGGGAATTCACCCCTCCACTTT CASSVGQGGNSPLHF
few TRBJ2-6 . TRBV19 TGTGCCAGTAGTATTTCTATCAGGGGTACCGGGGCCAACGTCCTGACTTTC CASSISIRGTGANVLTF
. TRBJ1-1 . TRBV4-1 TGCGCCAGCAGCCAAGTACAGGATTTCACTGAAGCTTTCTTT CASSQVQDFTEAFF
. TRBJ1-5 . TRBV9 TGTGCCAGCAGCGTAGGGACGGGACAGCCCCAGCATTTT CASSVGTGQPQHF
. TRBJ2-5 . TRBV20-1 TGCAGTGCTCACCGGGACCCCGGTTGGCAAGAGACCCAGTACTTC CSAHRDPGWQETQYF
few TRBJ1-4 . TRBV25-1 TGTGCCAGCAGTCGTCGTGCAACTAATGAAAAACTGTTTTTT CASSRRATNEKLFF
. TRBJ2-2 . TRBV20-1 TGCAGTGCTAGAGATTTCGGGGGTGCGAACACCGGGGAGCTGTTTTTT CSARDFGGANTGELFF
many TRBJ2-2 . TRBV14 TGTGCCAGCAGCCAATCCTCCAGGGGATCGGGCGGGGAGCTGTTTTTT CASSQSSRGSGGELFF
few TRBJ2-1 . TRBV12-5 TGTGCTAGTGGTTTCGCTAGCCCCAATGAGCAGTTCTTC CASGFASPNEQFF
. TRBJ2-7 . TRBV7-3 TGTGCCAGCAGCTTCGAATTAGGGGCCTACGAGCAGTACTTC CASSFELGAYEQYF
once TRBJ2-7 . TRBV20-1 TGCAGTGCTAGAGATAACAGGGCCTACGAGCAGTACTTC CSARDNRAYEQYF
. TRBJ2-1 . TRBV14 TGTGCCAGCAGCCATTATACACCGAGCTCCTACAATGAGCAGTTCTTC CASSHYTPSSYNEQFF
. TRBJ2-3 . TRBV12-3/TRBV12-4 TGTGCCAGCAGTCTGTTGGTAGGCACAGATACGCAGTATTTT CASSLLVGTDTQYF
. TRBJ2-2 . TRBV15 TGTGCCACCAGCAGAACGGGGGCCGGGGAGCTGTTTTTT CATSRTGAGELFF
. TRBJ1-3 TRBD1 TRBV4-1 TGCGCCTGGAGACCGGGACAGGGGGCTTTCTCTGGAAACACCATATATTTT CAWRPGQGAFSGNTIYF
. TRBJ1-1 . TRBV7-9 TGTGCCAGCGGCGAACTGAACACTGAAGCTTTCTTT CASGELNTEAFF
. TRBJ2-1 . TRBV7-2 TGTACCAGCAGCTTAGCCACAGGGAAAGGTGTCTATGAGCAGTTCTTC CTSSLATGKGVYEQFF
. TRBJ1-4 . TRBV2 TGTGCCAGTCATCCTCAGGGATTGTATGAAAAACTGTTTTTT CASHPQGLYEKLFF
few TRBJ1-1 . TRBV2 TGTGCCAGCACCCAGGGGTTCGCTGAAGCTTTCTTT CASTQGFAEAFF
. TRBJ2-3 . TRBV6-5 TGTGCCAGCAGGATGACGACTAGCACAGATACGCAGTATTTT CASRMTTSTDTQYF
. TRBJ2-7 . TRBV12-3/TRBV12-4 TGTGCCAGCAGCGAACAGGGGGTTCTCCTAGCGGGAAGCTACGAGCAGTACTTC CASSEQGVLLAGSYEQYF
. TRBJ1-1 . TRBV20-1 TGCAGTGCTAGAGATCTCGTAAACGGCACTGAAGCTTTCTTT CSARDLVNGTEAFF
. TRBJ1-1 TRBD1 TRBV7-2 TGTGCCAGCAGCTTATCACAGCCGGGACAGGGGAGTTGGAGCACTGAAGCTTTCTTT CASSLSQPGQGSWSTEAFF
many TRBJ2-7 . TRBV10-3 TGTGCCATCAGTGATGGAGGCGAGCAGTACTTC CAISDGGEQYF
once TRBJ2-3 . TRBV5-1 TGCGCCAGCAGCTTGGAGCGGCCCACAGATACGCAGTATTTT CASSLERPTDTQYF
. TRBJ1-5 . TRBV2 TGTGCCAGCAGTAGTAAGGGGAGTGGTCAGCCCCAGCATTTT CASSSKGSGQPQHF
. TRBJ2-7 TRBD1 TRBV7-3 TGTGCCAGCAGCAAGCCGGGACAGGGGGCGCCTGAGCAGTACTTC CASSKPGQGAPEQYF